This T cell receptor (beta chain) emerged from a study of shared clonotypes between healthy human individuals. Measured with immunoSEQ multiplex PCR; TCRdb has only the in-frame clones, and not every one. This sample has 330,000 or so clones; over 70% occur once, and the top ten carry about 9.4%. Germline CDR1 is MNHEY and CDR2 is SMNVEV (reference sequence). This CDR3 region has 16 residues. V lost 5 bases and J lost 4; bases outside the gene matches: 10. This sequence originates from a man under 40 in good health. The J gene is TRBJ2-1, the V gene TRBV27, with 8 bases identical to TRBD2. Sample: memory CD4+ T cells sorted from blood. Subset noted: CD45RA-negative fraction. This CDR3 is CASSPTLAGSYNEQFF. In DNA form, the CDR3 reads TGTGCCAGCAGTCCCACCCTAGCGGGCTCATACAATGAGCAGTTCTTC.